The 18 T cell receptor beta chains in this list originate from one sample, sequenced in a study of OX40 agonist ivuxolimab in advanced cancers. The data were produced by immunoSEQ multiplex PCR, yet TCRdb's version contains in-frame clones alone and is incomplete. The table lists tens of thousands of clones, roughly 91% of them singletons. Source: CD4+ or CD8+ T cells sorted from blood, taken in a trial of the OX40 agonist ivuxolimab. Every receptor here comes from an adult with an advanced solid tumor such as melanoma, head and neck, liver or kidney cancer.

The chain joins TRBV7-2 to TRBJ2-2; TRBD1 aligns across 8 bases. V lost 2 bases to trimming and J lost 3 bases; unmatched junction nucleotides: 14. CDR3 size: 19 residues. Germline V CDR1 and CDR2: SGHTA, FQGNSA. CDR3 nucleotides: TGTGCCAGCAGCTTATCATTAGGATTGGGGGACAGGCACACCGGGGAGCTGTTTTTT. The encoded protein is CASSLSLGLGDRHTGELFF.

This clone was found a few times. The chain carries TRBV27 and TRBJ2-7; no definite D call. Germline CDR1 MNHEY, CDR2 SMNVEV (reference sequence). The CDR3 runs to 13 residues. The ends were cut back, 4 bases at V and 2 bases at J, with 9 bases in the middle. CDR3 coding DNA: TGTGCCAGCAGTTCTCGTGGGCCCTACGAGCAGTACTTC. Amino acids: CASSSRGPYEQYF.

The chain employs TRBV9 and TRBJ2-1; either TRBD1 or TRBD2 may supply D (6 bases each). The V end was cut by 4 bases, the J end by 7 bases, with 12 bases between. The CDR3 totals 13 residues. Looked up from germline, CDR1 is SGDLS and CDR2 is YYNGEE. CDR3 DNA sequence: TGTGCCAGCAGCTTGGGGGGCCGGAATGAGCAGTTCTTC. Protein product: CASSLGGRNEQFF.

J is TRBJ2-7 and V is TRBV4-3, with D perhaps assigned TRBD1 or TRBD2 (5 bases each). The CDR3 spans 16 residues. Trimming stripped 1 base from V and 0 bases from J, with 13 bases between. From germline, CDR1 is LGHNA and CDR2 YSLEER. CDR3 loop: CASSQVTMGPSYEQYF. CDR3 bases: TGCGCCAGCAGCCAAGTGACTATGGGGCCCTCCTACGAGCAGTACTTC.

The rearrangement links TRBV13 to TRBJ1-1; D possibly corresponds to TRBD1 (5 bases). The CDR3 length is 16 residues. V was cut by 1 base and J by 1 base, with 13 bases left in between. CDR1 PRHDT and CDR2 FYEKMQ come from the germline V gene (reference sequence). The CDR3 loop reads CASSLDQGGGNTEAFF. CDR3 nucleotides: TGTGCCAGCAGCTTAGACCAGGGCGGGGGGAACACTGAAGCTTTCTTT. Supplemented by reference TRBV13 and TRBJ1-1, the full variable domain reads AAGVIQSPRHLIKEKRETATLKCYPIPRHDTVYWYQQGPGQDPQFLISFYEKMQSDKGSIPDRFSAQQFSDYHSELNMSSLELGDSALYFCASSLDQGGGNTEAFFGQGTRLTVV.

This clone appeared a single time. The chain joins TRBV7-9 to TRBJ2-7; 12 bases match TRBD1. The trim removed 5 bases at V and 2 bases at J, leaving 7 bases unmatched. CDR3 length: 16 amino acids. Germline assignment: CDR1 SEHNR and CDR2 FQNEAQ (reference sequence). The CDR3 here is CASSPGTGGIPYEQYF. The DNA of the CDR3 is TGTGCCAGCAGCCCAGGGACAGGGGGCATCCCCTACGAGCAGTACTTC.

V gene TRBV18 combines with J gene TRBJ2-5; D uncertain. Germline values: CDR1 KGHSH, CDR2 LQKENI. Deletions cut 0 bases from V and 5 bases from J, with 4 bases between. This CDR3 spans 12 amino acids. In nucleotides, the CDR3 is TGTGCCAGCTCACCACCTACGGAGACCCAGTACTTC. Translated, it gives CASSPPTETQYF. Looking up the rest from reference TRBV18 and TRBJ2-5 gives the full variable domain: NAGVMQNPRHLVRRRGQEARLRCSPMKGHSHVYWYRQLPEEGLKFMVYLQKENIIDESGMPKERFSAEFPKEGPSILRIQQVVRGDSAAYFCASSPPTETQYFGPGTRLLVL.

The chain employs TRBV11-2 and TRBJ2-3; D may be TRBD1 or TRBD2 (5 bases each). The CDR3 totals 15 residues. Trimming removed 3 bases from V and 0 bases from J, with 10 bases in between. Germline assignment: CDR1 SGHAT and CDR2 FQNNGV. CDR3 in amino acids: CASSFGRDSTDTQYF. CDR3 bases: TGTGCCAGCAGCTTCGGCAGGGACAGCACAGATACGCAGTATTTT.

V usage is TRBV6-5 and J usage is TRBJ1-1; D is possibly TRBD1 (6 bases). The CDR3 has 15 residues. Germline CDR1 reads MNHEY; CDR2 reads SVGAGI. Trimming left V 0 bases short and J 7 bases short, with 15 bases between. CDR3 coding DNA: TGTGCCAGCAGTTACTCCCTGGGGGGGCGGGTTGAAGCTTTCTTT. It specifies CASSYSLGGRVEAFF.

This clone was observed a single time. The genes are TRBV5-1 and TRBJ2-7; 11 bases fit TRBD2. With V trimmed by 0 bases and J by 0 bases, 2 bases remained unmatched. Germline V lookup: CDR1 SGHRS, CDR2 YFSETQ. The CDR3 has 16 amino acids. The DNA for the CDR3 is TGCGCCAGCAGCTTGGGACTAGCGGGGTTCTCCTACGAGCAGTACTTC. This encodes CASSLGLAGFSYEQYF.

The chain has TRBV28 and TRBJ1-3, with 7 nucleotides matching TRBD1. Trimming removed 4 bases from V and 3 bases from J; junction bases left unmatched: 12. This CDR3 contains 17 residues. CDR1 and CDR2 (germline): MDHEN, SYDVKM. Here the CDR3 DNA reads TGTGCCAGCAGTTCCCCCGGCCGGGACAGTATTGGAAACACCATATATTTT. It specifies CASSSPGRDSIGNTIYF.

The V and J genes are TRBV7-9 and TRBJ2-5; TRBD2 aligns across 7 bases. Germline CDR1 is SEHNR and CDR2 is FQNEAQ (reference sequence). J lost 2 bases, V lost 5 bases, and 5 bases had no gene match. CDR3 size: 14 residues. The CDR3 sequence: CASSRSGIQETQYF. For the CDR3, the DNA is TGTGCCAGCAGCCGGAGCGGGATTCAAGAGACCCAGTACTTC.

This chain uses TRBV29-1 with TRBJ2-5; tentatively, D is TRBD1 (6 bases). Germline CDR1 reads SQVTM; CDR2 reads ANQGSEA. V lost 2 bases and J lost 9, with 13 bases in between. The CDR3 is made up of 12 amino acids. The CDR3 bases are TGCAGCGTTGAATCTCGGACAGCGGCCCAGTACTTC. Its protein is CSVESRTAAQYF.

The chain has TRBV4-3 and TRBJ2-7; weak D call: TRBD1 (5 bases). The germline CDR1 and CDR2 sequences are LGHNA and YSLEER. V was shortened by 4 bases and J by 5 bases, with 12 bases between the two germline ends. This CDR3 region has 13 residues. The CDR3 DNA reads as TGCGCCAGCAGCCCAGGGTTCAAGGACGAGCAGTACTTC. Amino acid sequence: CASSPGFKDEQYF.

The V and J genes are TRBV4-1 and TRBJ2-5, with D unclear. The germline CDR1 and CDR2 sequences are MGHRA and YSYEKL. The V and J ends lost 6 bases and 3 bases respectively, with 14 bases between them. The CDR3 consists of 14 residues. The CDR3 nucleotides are TGCGCCAGCAGACAAAAGGTCTTAGAAGAGACCCAGTACTTC. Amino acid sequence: CASRQKVLEETQYF.

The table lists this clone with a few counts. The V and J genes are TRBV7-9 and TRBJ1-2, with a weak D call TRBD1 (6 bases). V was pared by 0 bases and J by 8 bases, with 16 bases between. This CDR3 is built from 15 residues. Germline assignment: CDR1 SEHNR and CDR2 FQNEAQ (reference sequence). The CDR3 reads CASSLAFRGGIGYTF. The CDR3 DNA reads TGTGCCAGCAGCTTAGCATTCAGGGGAGGCATCGGCTACACCTTC.

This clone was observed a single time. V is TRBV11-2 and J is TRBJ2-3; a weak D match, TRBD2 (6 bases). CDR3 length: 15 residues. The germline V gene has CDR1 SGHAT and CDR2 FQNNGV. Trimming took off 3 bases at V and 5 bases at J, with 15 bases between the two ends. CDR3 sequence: CASSFPGGGGDTQYF. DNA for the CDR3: TGTGCCAGCAGCTTCCCCGGGGGTGGGGGAGATACGCAGTATTTT.

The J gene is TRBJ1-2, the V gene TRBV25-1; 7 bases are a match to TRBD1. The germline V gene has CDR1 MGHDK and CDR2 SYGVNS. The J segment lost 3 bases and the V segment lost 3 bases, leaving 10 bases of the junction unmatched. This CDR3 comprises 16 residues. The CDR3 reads CASSDTRDSPYYGYTF. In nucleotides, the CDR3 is TGTGCCAGCAGTGACACCAGGGACAGCCCTTACTATGGCTACACCTTC.